Listed here is a single T cell receptor (beta chain). TCRdb recomputed calls from the RT-PCR reads with MiXCR, one row per CDR3 protein. This sample carries 500,000 to 600,000 distinct CDR3 sequences, 12% of them seen once, and the ten largest clones take about 10%. This record comes from a study of response to subunit inactivated influenza vaccine. V shed 4 bases and J shed 3 bases, with 7 bases lying between them. The CDR3 length is 14 residues. Germline CDR1 and CDR2: LGHNA and YNFKEQ. Here the sequenced sample was PBMCs from blood, taken on the day of vaccination. V usage is TRBV4-2 and J usage is TRBJ1-6; weak D call: TRBD1 (6 bases). The clonotype originates from a man aged 50 or older who received an inactivated influenza vaccine. The CDR3 is CASSPDSYNSPLHF. The CDR3 coding sequence is TGTGCCAGCAGCCCGGACAGCTATAATTCACCCCTCCACTTT.